The 18 T cell receptor beta chains reported below all come from one sample, sequenced in a study of STAT5B mutations in CD4+ large granular lymphocyte leukemia. Libraries were prepared by immunoSEQ multiplex PCR; TCRdb keeps only in-frame clonotypes and omits some of them. The sample comprises about 45,000 clones, 65% to 90% of which are singletons, and about 3% rests with the top ten. Input material: CD4+ T cells from blood buffy coats. The receptor set was obtained from a human donor in good health.

This chain links TRBV11-1 with TRBJ1-1; D gene uncertain. Trimming shortened V by 5 bases and J by 3 bases, and 13 bases separated the two germline ends. Germline V gene lookup returns CDR1 SGHAT and CDR2 FQDESV (reference sequence). The CDR3 spans 14 residues. CDR3 residues: CASSRTRGDTEAFF. DNA for the CDR3: TGTGCCAGCAGCCGCACACGGGGAGACACTGAAGCTTTCTTT.

This rearrangement joins TRBV6-5 to TRBJ2-7; D remains ambiguous. Trimming removed 8 bases at V and 1 base at J, with 6 bases between. Germline CDR1 is MNHEY and CDR2 is SVGAGI. The CDR3 runs to 11 residues. The CDR3 bases are TGTGCCAGCTATGGTTCCTACGAGCAGTACTTC. It encodes CASYGSYEQYF.

V gene TRBV7-2 combines with J gene TRBJ1-2; possible D gene TRBD1, 5 bases. CDR1 and CDR2 from the germline V gene are SGHTA and FQGNSA. The CDR3 is made up of 17 amino acids. The V end was cut by 1 base, the J end by 5 bases, with 20 bases between. CDR3 nucleotide sequence: TGTGCCAGCAGCTTAGAAGGGGACCGCTCCCGAAAGTATGGCTACACCTTC. This gives the protein CASSLEGDRSRKYGYTF.

The rearrangement uses TRBV7-2 and TRBJ1-2; maybe TRBD1 (6 bases). Trimming pared 9 bases from V and 5 bases from J, leaving 22 bases between. CDR1 and CDR2 (germline): SGHTA, FQGNSA. The CDR3 extends over 15 amino acids. Written as DNA, the CDR3 is TGTGCCAGTCCGGGACAACTCACATCTCTTTATGGCTACACCTTC. It yields the protein CASPGQLTSLYGYTF.

V and J are TRBV7-2 and TRBJ2-7, with 10 bases fitting TRBD1. CDR1 is SGHTA, CDR2 FQGNSA, per germline. V shed 1 base, J shed 4 bases, and the junction held 7 bases outside the gene matches. This CDR3 contains 16 residues. Written as DNA, the CDR3 is TGTGCCAGCAGCTTAGATGGGACAGGGGTTTTATACGAGCAGTACTTC. This sequence encodes CASSLDGTGVLYEQYF.

The chain couples TRBV7-9 to TRBJ2-3, with D possibly TRBD1 on 5 matching bases. V lost 6 bases, J lost 3 bases, and 13 bases lay in between. Germline values: CDR1 SEHNR, CDR2 FQNEAQ (reference sequence). The CDR3 is made up of 14 amino acids. The chain's CDR3 is CASRSPSGTDTQYF. CDR3 DNA sequence: TGTGCCAGCAGGTCTCCCTCAGGGACAGATACGCAGTATTTT.

This chain links TRBV5-1 with TRBJ1-1; tentative D call: TRBD1 (5 bases). Looked up from germline, CDR1 is SGHRS and CDR2 is YFSETQ. Trimming took 4 bases from V and 1 from J, leaving 11 bases between them. The CDR3 contains 14 residues. The CDR3 region has the DNA TGCGCCAGCAGCCAATCAGGGTGGAACACTGAAGCTTTCTTT. As protein: CASSQSGWNTEAFF. Drawing the rest from reference TRBV5-1 and TRBJ1-1, the complete variable domain is KAGVTQTPRYLIKTRGQQVTLSCSPISGHRSVSWYQQTPGQGLQFLFEYFSETQRNKGNFPGRFSGRQFSNSRSEMNVSTLELGDSALYLCASSQSGWNTEAFFGQGTRLTVV.

This clone was observed a few times. This chain links TRBV19 with TRBJ2-7; TRBD2 agrees at 11 bases. Germline loops: CDR1 LNHDA, CDR2 SQIVND (reference sequence). Trimming cost V 11 bases and J 4 bases; bases outside gene matches: 10. This CDR3 spans 14 amino acids. CDR3 sequence (DNA): TGTGCCTCCGGGACTAGCGGTTATCAATACGAGCAGTACTTC. Translating it yields CASGTSGYQYEQYF.

The gene calls are TRBV5-1 and TRBJ2-5; 8 bases line up with TRBD1. V shed 2 bases, J shed 5 bases, and the junction held 11 bases outside the gene matches. Germline assignment: CDR1 SGHRS and CDR2 YFSETQ. There are 16 residues in the CDR3. CDR3 sequence reads: CASSFLGGQVVETQYF. CDR3 nucleotide sequence: TGCGCCAGCAGCTTTCTGGGGGGACAGGTCGTGGAGACCCAGTACTTC.

The chain joins TRBV7-6 to TRBJ2-2, with 8 positions matching TRBD1. With V trimmed by 2 bases and J by 1 base, 3 bases remained unmatched. The CDR3 is 16 amino acids. CDR1 and CDR2 from the germline V gene are SGHVS and FNYEAQ. The CDR3 region has the DNA TGTGCCAGCAGCTTACTCGGACAGGGGAACACCGGGGAGCTGTTTTTT. Translated, it gives CASSLLGQGNTGELFF.

The chain links TRBV27 to TRBJ2-7; 11 positions match TRBD2. CDR1 is MNHEY, CDR2 SMNVEV, per germline (reference sequence). This CDR3 has 15 amino acids. V lost 3 bases, J lost 2 bases, and 3 bases stayed unmatched. The CDR3 DNA follows: TGTGCCAGCAGTTTGTTAGCGGGAGGGCCCTACGAGCAGTACTTC. Translating gives CASSLLAGGPYEQYF.

This chain links TRBV7-2 with TRBJ2-5, with D possibly being TRBD2 (7 bases). Germline CDR1 and CDR2: SGHTA and FQGNSA. The germline V and J ends were trimmed by 0 bases and 5 bases, with 10 bases remaining between them. This CDR3 contains 14 residues. The CDR3 nucleotides read TGTGCCAGCAGCTTAGCGGGAGGGGGGGAGACCCAGTACTTC. It translates to CASSLAGGGETQYF.

The gene calls are TRBV27 and TRBJ2-3, with unresolved D. The CDR3 covers 13 residues. Germline V gene sequence: CDR1 MNHEY, CDR2 SMNVEV (reference sequence). V was cut by 7 bases and J by 1 base, with 9 bases left in between. This CDR3 reads CASNQRRTDTQYF. The CDR3 nucleotides are TGTGCCAGCAACCAGCGACGCACAGATACGCAGTATTTT.

The chain carries TRBV19 and TRBJ1-5, with D perhaps TRBD1 (6 bases). Germline lookup yields CDR1 LNHDA and CDR2 SQIVND (reference sequence). The CDR3 is 12 residues long. Between the trimmed V and J ends, which lost 5 bases and 7 bases, there was a span of 9 bases. CDR3 coding DNA: TGTGCCAGTAGTGAACAGGGCCAGCCCCAGCATTTT. Translating gives CASSEQGQPQHF.

The chain links TRBV18 to TRBJ1-1; D is uncertain. Germline V gene data show CDR1 as KGHSH and CDR2 as LQKENI. The CDR3 length is 15 residues. Trimming left V 3 bases short and J 1 base short, with 12 bases between. CDR3 sequence reads: CASSPSEGGNTEAFF. The CDR3 DNA reads as TGTGCCAGCTCACCGTCCGAGGGAGGGAACACTGAAGCTTTCTTT. Full variable domain (remainder filled in from reference TRBV18 and TRBJ1-1): NAGVMQNPRHLVRRRGQEARLRCSPMKGHSHVYWYRQLPEEGLKFMVYLQKENIIDESGMPKERFSAEFPKEGPSILRIQQVVRGDSAAYFCASSPSEGGNTEAFFGQGTRLTVV.

The chain combines TRBV6-5 with TRBJ1-6; TRBD1 might be the D (6 bases). Germline V lookup: CDR1 MNHEY, CDR2 SVGAGI. Trimming stripped 2 bases from V and 11 bases from J, with 16 bases between. This CDR3 comprises 15 residues. The CDR3 reads CASSYEGGVEAPLHF. DNA of the CDR3: TGTGCCAGCAGTTACGAAGGGGGAGTAGAAGCACCCCTCCACTTT.

V gene TRBV28 combines with J gene TRBJ1-2; possible D gene TRBD1, 5 bases. Between the trimmed V and J ends, which lost 3 bases and 4 bases, there was a span of 21 bases. The CDR3 spans 17 residues. Per germline, CDR1 MDHEN and CDR2 SYDVKM. CDR3 residues: CASSLYQGYAGIYGYTF. For the CDR3, the DNA is TGTGCCAGCAGTTTGTACCAGGGTTATGCTGGCATCTATGGCTACACCTTC.

The chain joins TRBV7-2 to TRBJ1-5; a possible D gene is TRBD1 (5 bases). Germline values: CDR1 SGHTA, CDR2 FQGNSA. The CDR3 contains 16 residues. V was cut by 1 base and J by 1 base, with 11 bases left in between. CDR3 region: CASSLVGGASNQPQHF. The CDR3 region has the DNA TGTGCCAGCAGCTTAGTGGGAGGGGCAAGCAATCAGCCCCAGCATTTT.